The 17 T cell receptor beta chains below were found in one sample sequenced in a study of metastatic and nonmetastatic thyroid tumors. MiXCR re-clonotyped the PCR reads for TCRdb. Among roughly 30,000 clones listed, about 18% were seen once. Patients were all untreated before their thyroid surgery. The sequenced material came from blood. The origin of the receptors is a female donor with papillary thyroid cancer or a benign thyroid nodule (not recorded which). Some clones in this sample may be carry-over from other donors' samples.

This clone was seen a handful of times. The genes are TRBV27 and TRBJ2-7; D unresolved. The germline CDR1 and CDR2 sequences are MNHEY and SMNVEV (reference sequence). V dropped 3 bases and J dropped 4 bases, with 7 bases sitting between them. This CDR3 spans 12 amino acids. CDR3: CASSLDGYEQYV. CDR3 sequence (DNA): TGTGCCAGCAGTTTGGACGGATACGAGCAGTACGTC.

This clone occurred many times. The chain is built from TRBV14 and TRBJ1-2; TRBD1 is a possible D gene (5 bases). Germline V gene sequence: CDR1 SGHDN, CDR2 FVKESK. Trimming took off 4 bases at V and 2 bases at J, with 8 bases between the two ends. The CDR3 has 13 amino acids. The CDR3 nucleotides read TGTGCCAGCAGCCCGGGACCAAACTATGGCTACACCTTC. Residues: CASSPGPNYGYTF.

This clone was detected many times. The chain has TRBV13 and TRBJ2-3; 15 nucleotides line up with TRBD2. Trimming cost V 4 bases and J 1 base; bases outside gene matches: 9. The CDR3 loop spans 19 amino acids. Germline CDR1 and CDR2: PRHDT and FYEKMQ (reference sequence). DNA for the CDR3: TGTGCCAGCAGCTCCCCAGGACTAGCGGGGGGGCACGGCACAGATACGCAGTATTTT. This translates into CASSSPGLAGGHGTDTQYF.

At least ten counts were recorded for this clone. The V gene is TRBV5-6, the J gene TRBJ2-3; TRBD1 is a possible D gene (7 bases). This CDR3 is 17 amino acids long. V shed 4 bases and J shed 4 bases, with 22 bases lying between them. CDR1 is SGHDT and CDR2 is YYEEEE in the germline V gene. CDR3 DNA: TGTGCCAGCAGCCTCCCTCAAGGGGGCCGACTAGCAGATACGCAGTATTTT. This gives the protein CASSLPQGGRLADTQYF.

This clone was observed at least ten times. CDR3 DNA sequence: TGCGCCAGCAGTGAGTCGGGGCTAGCGGGAGGCCAAGAGACCCAGTACTTC. It is translated as CASSESGLAGGQETQYF. The chain recombines TRBV10-1 with TRBJ2-5, with TRBD2 matching over 11 bases. The CDR3 spans 17 residues. Germline-derived CDR1 and CDR2 are WNHNN and SYGVQD (reference sequence). The V gene end was trimmed by 0 bases and the J gene end by 1 base; junction bases not matched to a gene: 4.

In this sample, this clone turned up a few times. One junction end does not reproduce the germline sequence, and a read error may be involved. This rearrangement joins TRBV4-2 to TRBJ1-2; D is perhaps TRBD1 (6 bases). Germline CDR1 reads LGHNA; CDR2 reads YNFKEQ. CDR3 length equals 15 residues. DNA for the CDR3: TGTGCCAGCAGCCACTTGACGGGGGCTAACTATGGCTACATCTTC. Its translation is CASSHLTGANYGYIF.

This clone showed up many times. CDR3 sequence: CASSLKHRLGTHGETQYF. CDR3 sequence (DNA): TGTGCCAGCAGTCTTAAACACAGACTGGGGACCCACGGCGAAACCCAGTACTTC. The rearrangement uses TRBV12-3 or TRBV12-4 and TRBJ2-5; D assignment may be TRBD1 or TRBD2 (5 bases each). V lost 5 bases, J lost 8 bases, and 30 bases lay in between. The CDR3 is 18 amino acids.

This clone was observed many times. The rearrangement uses TRBV28 and TRBJ1-2; D is perhaps TRBD1 (6 bases). The CDR3 is 13 amino acids. V was cut by 4 bases and J by 4 bases, with 10 bases left in between. Germline loops: CDR1 MDHEN, CDR2 SYDVKM. The DNA of the CDR3 is TGTGCCAGCAGTTCGGGACACCTCTATGGCTACACCTTC. As protein: CASSSGHLYGYTF.

This clone was observed at least ten times. The genes are TRBV27 and TRBJ1-5; the match to TRBD1 covers 8 bases. The CDR3 has 15 residues. CDR1 MNHEY and CDR2 SMNVEV come from the germline V gene (reference sequence). V lost 4 bases to trimming and J lost 2 bases; unmatched junction nucleotides: 4. The CDR3 coding sequence is TGTGCCAGCAGTTCGGCAGGGGGCGGCAATCAGCCCCAGCATTTT. Translating gives CASSSAGGGNQPQHF.

This clone has a count of ten or more. The gene calls are TRBV7-2 and TRBJ2-7; D gene unclear. The CDR3 totals 15 residues. Germline V gene data show CDR1 as SGHTA and CDR2 as FQGNSA. Trimming pared 5 bases from V and 3 bases from J, leaving 17 bases between. CDR3 protein: CASSPSFSKHYEQYF. For the CDR3, the DNA is TGTGCCAGCAGCCCCTCATTCTCAAAACACTACGAGCAGTACTTC. Full variable domain (remainder filled in from reference TRBV7-2 and TRBJ2-7): GAGVSQSPSNKVTEKGKDVELRCDPISGHTALYWYRQSLGQGLEFLIYFQGNSAPDKSGLPSDRFSAERTGGSVSTLTIQRTQQEDSAVYLCASSPSFSKHYEQYFGPGTRLTVT.

This clone came up many times. This CDR3 is also generated by other DNA sequences in the sample. This chain connects TRBV29-1 to TRBJ1-1, with D tentatively TRBD1 (5 bases). CDR3 length: 14 residues. V lost 6 bases and J lost 6, with 20 bases in between. Germline V gene lookup returns CDR1 SQVTM and CDR2 ANQGSEA. This CDR3 is CSVREGPRGPEAFF. CDR3 bases: TGCAGCGTCCGCGAGGGACCCCGAGGCCCTGAAGCTTTCTTT.

This clone was recorded at least ten times. The chain links TRBV4-1 to TRBJ1-1; 9 bases map to TRBD1. Germline CDR1 reads MGHRA; CDR2 reads YSYEKL. Trimming cost V 5 bases and J 3 bases; bases outside gene matches: 1. The CDR3 consists of 13 residues. CDR3 DNA: TGCGCCAGCAGCGGGACAGGGTACACTGAAGCTTTCTTT. This encodes CASSGTGYTEAFF.

This clone has at least ten counts. This chain links TRBV3-1 with TRBJ2-5; TRBD2 matches at 12 bases. Germline V lookup: CDR1 LGHDT, CDR2 YNNKEL (reference sequence). V lost 3 bases and J lost 3; bases outside the gene matches: 2. CDR3 length equals 15 residues. This chain's CDR3 is CASSHRTSGEETQYF. CDR3 sequence (DNA): TGTGCCAGCAGCCACAGGACTAGCGGGGAAGAGACCCAGTACTTC.

This clone was seen only once. The gene calls are TRBV4-2 and TRBJ2-3; D uncertain. Per germline, CDR1 LGHNA and CDR2 YNFKEQ. CDR3 length equals 17 residues. Trimming removed 0 bases from V and 4 bases from J, with 17 bases in between. The CDR3 reads CASSQDPGDVSSDTQYF. CDR3 nucleotides: TGTGCCAGCAGCCAAGATCCTGGCGATGTTTCATCAGATACGCAGTATTTT.

This clone turned up a few times. The gene calls are TRBV6-1 and TRBJ2-7; 8 bases line up with TRBD1. The germline V gene encodes CDR1 MNHNS and CDR2 SASEGT. CDR3 length equals 15 residues. Trimming at V came to 5 bases and at J to 3 bases, leaving 9 bases not matched to a gene. The CDR3 coding sequence is TGTGCCAGCAGTTTGACCGGGACAGGAGGCTACGAGCAGTACTTC. Protein: CASSLTGTGGYEQYF.

The chain has TRBV5-1 and TRBJ1-5; D call uncertain. V lost 4 bases and J lost 10, with 21 bases in between. The germline gives CDR1 SGHRS, CDR2 YFSETQ. This CDR3 region has 15 residues. For the CDR3, the DNA is TGCGCCAGCAGCCTAGTCCAGGTCGCAGGTCATCCCCAGCATTTT. Protein: CASSLVQVAGHPQHF.

This rearrangement joins TRBV11-2 to TRBJ1-5; possible D gene TRBD1, 5 bases. Germline lookup yields CDR1 SGHAT and CDR2 FQNNGV. There are 11 residues in the CDR3. V lost 1 base and J lost 13, with 8 bases in between. CDR3 sequence: CASSLGDRQHF. Written as DNA, the CDR3 is TGTGCCAGCAGCTTAGGGGACCGGCAGCATTTT.